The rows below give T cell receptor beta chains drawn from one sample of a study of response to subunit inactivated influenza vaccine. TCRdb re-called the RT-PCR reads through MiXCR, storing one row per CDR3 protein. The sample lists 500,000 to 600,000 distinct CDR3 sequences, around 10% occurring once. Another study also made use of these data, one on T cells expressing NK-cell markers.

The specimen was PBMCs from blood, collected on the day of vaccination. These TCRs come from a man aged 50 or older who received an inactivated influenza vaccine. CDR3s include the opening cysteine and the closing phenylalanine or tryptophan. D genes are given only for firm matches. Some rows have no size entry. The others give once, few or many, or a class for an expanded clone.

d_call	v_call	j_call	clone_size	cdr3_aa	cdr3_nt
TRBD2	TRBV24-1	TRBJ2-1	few	CATSDSKFVAGGYNEQFF	TGTGCCACCAGTGATTCCAAATTTGTAGCGGGAGGCTACAATGAGCAGTTCTTC
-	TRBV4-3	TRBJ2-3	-	CASSQSRVSTSTDTQYF	TGCGCCAGCAGCCAATCCAGAGTCAGTACTAGCACAGATACGCAGTATTTT
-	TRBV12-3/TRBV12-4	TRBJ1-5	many	CASSQGHPRSGNQPQHF	TGTGCCAGCAGTCAAGGACACCCCCGGTCGGGCAATCAGCCCCAGCATTTT
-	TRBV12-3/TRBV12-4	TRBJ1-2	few	CASSTRTLGRRGYTF	TGTGCCAGCAGTACCCGGACTCTCGGAAGGAGGGGCTACACCTTC
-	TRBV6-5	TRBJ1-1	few	CASSYSFSFREAFF	TGTGCCAGCAGTTACTCGTTTAGTTTCAGGGAAGCTTTCTTT
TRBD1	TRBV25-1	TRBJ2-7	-	CASSQPGQGDYEQYF	TGTGCCAGCAGTCAACCGGGACAGGGAGACTACGAGCAGTACTTC
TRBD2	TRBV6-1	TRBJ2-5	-	CASSQASFVGGTETQYF	TGTGCCAGCAGTCAGGCCAGTTTCGTGGGGGGGACGGAGACCCAGTACTTC
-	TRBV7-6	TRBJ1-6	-	CASGRLDNSPLHF	TGTGCCTCCGGCAGGCTAGATAATTCACCCCTCCACTTT
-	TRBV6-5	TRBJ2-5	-	CASSYPGVLGVGETQYF	TGTGCCAGCAGTTACCCCGGAGTTCTCGGGGTCGGGGAGACCCAGTACTTC
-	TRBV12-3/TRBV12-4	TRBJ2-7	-	CATSARSSYEQYF	TGTGCCACCTCGGCCCGGAGCTCCTACGAGCAGTACTTC
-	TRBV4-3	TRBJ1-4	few	CASSQDGSIEEKLFF	TGCGCCAGCAGCCAAGATGGGAGTATCGAAGAAAAACTGTTTTTT
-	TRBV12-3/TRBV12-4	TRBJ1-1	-	CASSLRHRDAEAFF	TGTGCCAGCAGTTTACGGCACCGAGACGCTGAAGCTTTCTTT
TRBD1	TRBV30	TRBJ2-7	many	CAWGGQGAYEQYF	TGTGCCTGGGGGGGACAGGGGGCCTACGAGCAGTACTTC
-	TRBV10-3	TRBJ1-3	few	CAISEGGDYSGNTIYF	TGTGCCATCAGTGAGGGCGGGGACTACTCTGGAAACACCATATATTTT
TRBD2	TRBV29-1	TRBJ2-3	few	CSVEDRRTSGTDTQYF	TGCAGCGTTGAAGATCGAAGGACTAGCGGGACAGATACGCAGTATTTT
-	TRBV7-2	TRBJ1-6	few	CASSFQLDYNSPLHF	TGTGCCAGCAGCTTTCAATTAGACTATAATTCACCCCTCCACTTT
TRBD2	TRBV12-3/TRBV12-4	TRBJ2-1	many	CASSQRTTSGRSNEQFF	TGTGCCAGCAGTCAGAGAACTACTAGCGGGAGGTCAAATGAGCAGTTCTTC
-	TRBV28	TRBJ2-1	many	CASSPITPQGTTDNEQFF	TGTGCCAGCAGCCCCATCACCCCCCAGGGAACTACTGACAATGAGCAGTTCTTC
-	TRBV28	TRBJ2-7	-	CASSLPPTTTETRYEQYF	TGTGCCAGCAGTCTGCCCCCTACCACTACTGAAACTAGATACGAGCAGTACTTC
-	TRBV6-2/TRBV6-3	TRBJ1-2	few	CASTRFGGYGYTF	TGTGCCAGCACCCGATTTGGGGGCTATGGCTACACCTTC
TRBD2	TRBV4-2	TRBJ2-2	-	CASRVAGGGTGELFF	TGTGCCAGCAGGGTAGCGGGAGGAGGAACCGGGGAGCTGTTTTTT
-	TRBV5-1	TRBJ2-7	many	CASSTATGTGKYEQYF	TGCGCCAGCAGCACCGCTACCGGGACGGGGAAATACGAGCAGTACTTC
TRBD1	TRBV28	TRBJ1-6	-	CASRDSGNSPLHF	TGTGCCAGCCGGGACAGCGGCAATTCACCCCTCCACTTT
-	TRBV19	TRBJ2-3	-	CASAGANTDTQYF	TGTGCCAGTGCGGGGGCCAACACAGATACGCAGTATTTT
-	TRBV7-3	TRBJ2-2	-	CASSYKRAENTGELFF	TGTGCCAGCAGCTATAAGCGGGCGGAGAACACCGGGGAGCTGTTTTTT
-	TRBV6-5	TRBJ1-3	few	CASSYSPGKGNTIYF	TGTGCCAGCAGTTACTCGCCAGGCAAAGGAAACACCATATATTTT
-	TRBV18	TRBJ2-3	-	CASSPPMPDTQYF	TGTGCCAGCTCACCACCGATGCCGGATACGCAGTATTTT
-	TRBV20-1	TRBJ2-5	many	CSAEFPGHGRETQYF	TGCAGTGCTGAATTCCCGGGCCACGGGAGAGAGACCCAGTACTTC
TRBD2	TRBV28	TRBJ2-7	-	CASTWFREGEQYF	TGTGCCAGTACGTGGTTCAGGGAGGGCGAGCAGTACTTC